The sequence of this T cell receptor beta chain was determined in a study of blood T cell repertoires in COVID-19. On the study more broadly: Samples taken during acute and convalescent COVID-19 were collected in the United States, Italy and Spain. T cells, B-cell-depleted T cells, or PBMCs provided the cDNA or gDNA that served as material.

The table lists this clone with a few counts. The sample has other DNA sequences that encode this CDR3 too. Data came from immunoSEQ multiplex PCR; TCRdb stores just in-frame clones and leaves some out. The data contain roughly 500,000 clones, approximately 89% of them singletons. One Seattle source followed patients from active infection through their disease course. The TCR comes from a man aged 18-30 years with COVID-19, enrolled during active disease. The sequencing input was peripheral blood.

The CDR3 sequence is CASSVGTSGNTGELFF. DNA for the CDR3: TGTGCCAGCAGCGTAGGGACTAGCGGCAACACCGGGGAGCTGTTTTTT. V and J are TRBV9 and TRBJ2-2; 10 bases fit TRBD2. The V gene end was trimmed by 0 bases and the J gene end by 2 bases; junction bases not matched to a gene: 1. This CDR3 has 16 amino acids. CDR1 SGDLS and CDR2 YYNGEE come from the germline V gene.